This T cell receptor (beta chain) is from a study of cytomegalovirus exposure and HLA in healthy donors listed by TCRdb under 2017. General notes on the study: According to an earlier analysis of 450 to 650 of the donors, roughly 180 million T cells yielded roughly 110 million unique TCR beta sequences and 276 Gb of sequence data. An early release covering roughly 600 HLA-typed donors comprised about 300 gigabases of sequencing data and roughly 86 million unique TCR sequences. The genetic ancestry cluster associated with self-reported Caucasian donors included 81% of the 300 to 450 genotyped donors. The study was designed to test whether signatures of past pathogen exposure could be identified by cataloging public T cell receptors. The study used immunosequencing to profile the T cell repertoires of several hundred subjects and linked those repertoires to cytomegalovirus serostatus. Along with the approximately 600-subject first cohort, a separate validation cohort of over 90 different subjects was used. High-throughput TCR immunosequencing, statistical association of individual TCRs with disease status, and machine learning were combined to predict cytomegalovirus infection status. A later analysis re-analyzed previously published TCR beta repertoires from several hundred donors and added high-resolution HLA genotyping to study TCR occurrence patterns. The later analysis used no new phenotypic data to find candidate immune exposures, relying instead on TCR beta sequences and their occurrence across donors. To decide whether each TCR beta V gene segment behaved as functional or pseudogenic, an earlier analysis of approximately 600 of the donors relied on high-throughput TCR beta sequencing. Donor age, sex, ethnicity and CMV serostatus were collected together with the repertoire data. A later genetic analysis used genome-wide SNP genotypes for 398 of the 666 donors, treating that subset as a discovery cohort. All discovery cohort repertoires had been generated using a single sequencing platform. Both class I and class II loci were covered by HLA typing, at four-digit resolution. Typing coverage differed by locus: A, B, C, DRB1 and DQB1 were typed in about 620-640 donors, DQA1 in 500 to 550, DPA1 in around 580, and DPB1 in 450 to 490. Four to six DR-DQ haplotypes were handled as single units for association and clustering, since linkage in the cohort was strong. Among some 400 genotyped donors of the cohort, an average of roughly 230,000 unique TCR beta nucleotide sequences was sequenced per donor, of which approximately 19% were non-productive.

Worth noting for this clone: The clone's antigen remains unknown. No base-level quality is on record; no much larger clone is a single base apart.

The protocol used for the library was the immunoSEQ multiplex PCR assay. A mixture of 60 forward primers for TCR Vbeta segments and 13 reverse primers for TCR Jbeta segments was used in the multiplex PCR. The CDR3 region of rearranged TCR beta genes was amplified from genomic DNA with a multiplex PCR assay. Amplified TCR beta libraries were sequenced as 87-base-pair reads on the Illumina HiSeq System. Processing in the source paper ran as follows. Across the 670 or so repertoires, a later analysis counted tens of millions of unique TCR beta chains, roughly 11 million of which were shared by at least two donors. Raw reads were error-corrected and collapsed into unique sequences by a nearest-neighbor algorithm in which closely related sequences were merged to remove PCR and sequencing errors. Alignment of CDR3 sequences to IMGT reference sequences was used to assign V, D and J gene segments. For a sequence to be retained, a match of at least six nucleotides to both a V gene segment and a J gene segment was required. Rearrangements were called productive when the CDR3 lacked stop codons and stayed in frame with V and J; all others were non-productive. CDR3 was defined by IMGT convention, running from the second conserved V-encoded cysteine to the conserved J-encoded phenylalanine. The earlier analysis of 587 of the donors excluded sequences that lacked an unambiguous match to a single V gene segment. An earlier analysis of approximately 590 of the donors classified V segments as functional when productive rearrangements were above 56.7% and as segregating when the standard deviation between donors was above 5%. A statistical classification framework was built for diagnosing cytomegalovirus status from the catalog of TCR beta chain sequences. In a later analysis, TCR nucleotide sequences were compared against IMGT/GENE-DB human TR gene sequences so that V and J genes could be assigned. In a later analysis, CDR3 sequences and most-parsimonious VDJ recombination scenarios were assigned using the TCRdist pipeline. In a later analysis, each TCR beta chain was defined by its CDR3 amino acid sequence together with its V-gene family, and reads lacking a unique V-gene family were excluded. In a later analysis, around 650 highly shared, low-generation-probability nucleotide sequences were removed to address suspected cross-contamination and a sequencing artifact. A later analysis calculated a clonal expansion index for each public chain from normalized within-repertoire ranks of inferred template counts. In a later analysis, generation probabilities were computed with a VDJ recombination model fitted to out-of-frame rearrangements, and the resulting probabilities were checked against IGoR. Hypergeometric tests were used in a later analysis to score TCR-TCR, TCR-HLA and TCR-CMV co-occurrence, with a repertoire-size bias correction applied to the TCR pairs. False discovery rates were estimated in a later analysis by permuting HLA or CMV assignments 20 times. A later analysis grouped co-occurring TCRs with DBSCAN, adding TCRdist sequence similarity when clustering within HLA-allele-positive subsets. Repertoires with fewer than 30,000 or more than 120,000 public chains were left out of co-occurrence clustering, as were a handful of repertoires with anomalous nucleotide sharing. TCRdb obtained this table from immuneACCESS and retained in-frame rearrangements with V and J assigned. These tables miss some clones; where compared with another copy, unresolved V genes account for less than half of the shortfall, and the remainder is unexplained. From that table come the V and J calls and clone size; the DNA was used to work out D and trimming. The sample records under 200,000 clones, 77% of which are singletons. 2% to 2.5% of the sample goes to the ten largest clones.

The cohort comprised some 700 healthy bone marrow donors. At the time of sampling, every cohort member was nominally healthy, though immune exposures that went unrecorded were likely present. The donor tested CMV seropositive, placing the donor among the 290 or so seropositive members of the cohort. A peripheral blood sample was collected from each donor, and TCR beta sequencing was performed on peripheral blood mononuclear cells. The Qiagen DNeasy Blood Extraction Kit was used to extract genomic DNA from the blood cell samples. The study at large found these results: A later genetic analysis reported fewer N-insertions in productive TCRs among donors in an Asian-associated ancestry cluster than the roughly 640-donor mean. According to the authors, the approach could potentially be generalized to other disease states and immunological phenotypes. For the cohort, immune exposure information was limited to CMV serostatus. Most TCR sequences were seen in very few donors, while some public TCRs were found in many individuals. Because HLA typing was unavailable for some donors at each locus, only the typed subset was used in association tests. Sequencing depth was assumed to be roughly uniform across donors in the presence/absence analyses, though that assumption may not hold. Because counts were too low, more than 15 rarely observed V segments, including chromosome 9 orphons, were excluded from the earlier analysis of some 590 of the donors. In the study, about 150 TCR beta chains were listed as associated with cytomegalovirus. In vitro tests confirmed that a few of the cytomegalovirus-associated TCR beta chains recognize cytomegalovirus antigens. Linkage disequilibrium might explain the correlated functional status among segregating V segments, but an unknown experimental factor could not be ruled out. Compared with equally common non-associated chains, HLA-associated TCR beta chains in a later analysis were more clonally expanded and had lower generation probabilities. In a later analysis, TCR association rates were found to vary across HLA loci, with the most associated TCRs seen for DRB1 alleles and the fewest for HLA-C alleles. Only TCR beta chains were sequenced in this cohort, and the absence of alpha or paired-chain data limited detectable features. V-gene and J-gene trimming of TCR beta chains was associated with a missense DCLRE1C variant in a later genetic analysis, and the association was replicated in an independent cohort. Broadly in line with IMGT annotations, most TCR beta V segments showed up in productive rearrangements about 87% or about 30% of the time in an earlier analysis of several hundred of the donors. A group of highly shared sequence variants was considered likely to be a technical artifact of the sequencing pipeline. In a later analysis, some 17,000 TCR beta sequences were associated with specific HLA alleles at a false discovery rate of 0.05. A further reported finding was that TCR beta sequences accurately predicted the HLA-A and HLA-B alleles for most subjects in the first cohort. Assigning TCR associations to individual alleles was difficult when HLA alleles, especially DR and DQ, strongly co-occurred. In a later analysis, most CMV-associated TCR beta chains were found to appear HLA-restricted, with HLA associations seemingly driven largely by CMV exposure. According to a later analysis, parvovirus B19, influenza, CMV and Epstein-Barr virus appeared linked to several top co-occurrence clusters. The classifier was reported to diagnose cytomegalovirus status with high specificity and sensitivity in both the original and validation cohorts.

The source is a man aged 50-60 years in good health and CMV-seropositive. The sample taken for sequencing was PBMCs.

In nucleotides, the sequence is TGTGCCAGCAGCCCCCTGACAGGGGGCGTTTCCGGGGAGCTGTTTTTT. The encoded protein is CASSPLTGGVSGELFF. The chain joins TRBV11-3 to TRBJ2-2, with 10 junctional bases fitting TRBD1. The CDR3 spans 16 residues, from the cysteine through the phenylalanine. CDR3 DNA is the only sequence kept; it has 48 bases, read in frame from the first base. After removal of 5 bases from V and 6 bases from J, the junction retains 9 bases not matched to a gene. The germline V gene specifies SGHNT as CDR1 and YENEEA as CDR2. Joined to the reference TRBV11-3 and TRBJ2-2 proteins, this CDR3 gives the full variable domain: EAGVVQSPRYKIIEKKQPVAFWCNPISGHNTLYWYLQNLGQGPELLIRYENEEAVDDSQLPKDRFSAERLKGVDSTLKIQPAELGDSAVYLCASSPLTGGVSGELFFGEGSRLTVL.